This T cell receptor beta chain was documented in a study of identical twins. General study results and limits: Twin pairs had excess sharing that was weaker in beta out-of-frame sequences. Researchers caution that invariant MAIT and iNKT cells could partly confound zero-insertion analyses. Beta clonotypes that were abundant in cord blood contained fewer insertions, a pattern absent from memory repertoires.

One entry per CDR3 protein results from TCRdb running MiXCR on the 5' RACE reads. The data contain hundreds of thousands of distinct CDR3 sequences, 8.6% of them singletons. No donor was unhealthy or non-Caucasian. This clonotype was found a few times. Its specificity is unknown. These same records also appear under a second study, on yellow fever vaccine responses in identical twins.

The sample was PBMCs. This sequence originates from a woman aged 18 to 35 in good health.

CDR3: CASTPTSGGTYEQYF. The CDR3 DNA reads TGTGCCAGCACCCCTACTAGCGGGGGTACCTACGAGCAGTACTTC. The V gene is TRBV27, the J gene TRBJ2-7; TRBD2 agrees at 11 bases. The CDR3 runs to 15 residues. J was trimmed by 2 bases and V by 7 bases; bases with no gene match: 7. Germline values: CDR1 MNHEY, CDR2 SMNVEV (reference sequence).